The clone carrying this T cell receptor beta chain has just a few counts. This entry comes from a study of immune characterization of retroperitoneal liposarcoma. The CDR3 runs to 14 residues. V lost 0 bases, J lost 10 bases, and 13 bases lay in between. The germline V gene encodes CDR1 SGHAT and CDR2 FQNNGV. TCRdb reprocessed the PCR reads with MiXCR, giving one entry per CDR3 protein. The table includes around 19,000 distinct CDR3 sequences, 35% to 40% detected once. The material sequenced was blood. The receptor was derived from a male donor with retroperitoneal liposarcoma. This chain connects TRBV11-2 to TRBJ2-1; D is possibly TRBD2 (5 bases). The CDR3, as DNA: TGTGCCAGCAGCTTAGAGGTGGACTCCTACGAGCAGTTCTTC. It is translated as CASSLEVDSYEQFF.